This entry describes one T cell receptor beta chain. What this receptor recognizes is not known. No per-base quality is available; no much larger clone lies one base away. This entry is derived from a study of breast tumors, draining lymph nodes, adjacent tissues (dated by TCRdb to between 2015 and 2016). For context, the study as a whole: Breast cancer patients provided tumor, adjacent nontumor tissue and axillary lymph nodes, and the study compared the TCR beta repertoires across these three sources. In human breast cancer, the study set out to assess how tumor, surrounding tissue and draining lymph node repertoires relate to one another and whether T cells might be exchanged between them.

The sequencing machine was an Illumina HiSeq 2000. Multiplex PCR amplification was used to generate the TCR beta chain libraries. High-throughput sequencing was used to analyze the amplified TCR beta chain products. The public reads were quality trimmed at Q25 with fastp and then assembled into clones with MiXCR by TCRdb, keeping productive beta chains. A single entry per CDR3 protein holds the most common genes and DNA from its merged rows. The sample has approximately 180,000 distinct CDR3 sequences on record, 30% to 40% of them singletons. The ten largest account for around 4% of the sample. Paper-wide results and their limitations: T-cell repertoire diversity in tumors was found to be lower than in lymph nodes but higher than in nontumor tissue, and preferential V and J gene usage was observed. Tumor and nontumor tissue repertoires were significantly more similar in luminal-like than in basal-like breast cancer. Rather than being directly demonstrated, the conclusion that tumor T cells originate in lymph nodes was presented as consistent with a hypothesis. The data were considered consistent with the idea that most tumor T cells come from the lymph node and then expand in tumor tissue.

The lymph node samples were taken from the axillary draining lymph nodes of breast cancer patients. Trimming removed 5 bases from V and 4 bases from J, leaving 23 bases between the germline ends. From the cysteine through the phenylalanine, the CDR3 covers 17 amino acids. Of all the DNA, just the CDR3 is kept, 51 bases in frame from base 1. The germline V gene (reference sequence) supplies CDR1 DFQATT and CDR2 SNEGSKA. The source material was axillary lymph node tissue. Here the chain combines TRBV20-1 and TRBJ1-4, and perhaps TRBD1 as D gene, on 5 matching bases. The clonotype was recovered from a female donor with breast cancer. Some clones in this sample may be carry-over from other donors' samples. Here the CDR3 is given as CSASPSTSGAINEKLFF. The base sequence is TGCAGTGCTTCCCCGTCGACTAGCGGGGCTATTAATGAAAAACTGTTTTTT.